This T cell receptor beta chain was sequenced in a study of immune cell composition in non-small cell lung cancer. CDR1 and CDR2 from the germline V gene are MNHNY and SVGAGI (reference sequence). With 6 bases removed from V and 6 bases from J, the gap between germline ends came to 11 bases. This CDR3 contains 13 residues. Regarding the study as a whole: Adenocarcinomas with higher top tumour-associated clone frequency had more reactive TILs. Tumour TCR-beta clonality was not significantly tied to smoking pack-years.

Worth noting for this clone: The antigen is not known.

Clones were sequenced by immunoSEQ multiplex PCR, and TCRdb holds only the in-frame ones, with some missing. The data hold roughly 3,500 clones, with about 80% observed a single time. The specimen sequenced was lung tumor tissue. The rearrangement joins TRBV6-6 to TRBJ1-4; no reliable D call. This TCR came from a human donor with non-small cell lung cancer. The CDR3 is CASSRNGDEKLFF. As DNA, the CDR3 is TGTGCCAGCAGCCGTAACGGGGATGAAAAACTGTTTTTT.